The clone carrying this T cell receptor (beta chain) was observed a few times. The target antigen is unknown. Per germline, CDR1 MNHEY and CDR2 SMNVEV (reference sequence). Deletions cut 4 bases from V and 6 bases from J, with 13 bases between. The CDR3 spans 14 residues. This sample was taken from a study of T-cell reconstitution after alpha-beta-depleted transplantation in children. Notes on the study in general: Once a year had passed after transplant, T-cell counts and diversity came mostly from newly produced T cells.

TCRbeta library construction was performed incorporating unique molecular identifiers. TCRdb re-analysed the PCR reads in MiXCR, keeping a single row per CDR3 protein. The table lists approximately 520,000 distinct CDR3 sequences, over 9.5% of them singletons, with 12% to 15% in the top ten. The source is a female patient aged 2-10 years who had a stem cell transplant for aplastic anemia, so the T cells may come from the graft donor. The input for sequencing was PBMCs, mostly from graft donor cells, taken 180 days after TCRalphabeta/CD19-depleted stem cell transplant. This sequence joins TRBV27 and TRBJ2-1; possibly TRBD2 for D (6 bases). For the CDR3, the DNA is TGTGCCAGCAGTTATCCTGGGGGGAGCAATGAGCAGTTCTTC. This translates into CASSYPGGSNEQFF.